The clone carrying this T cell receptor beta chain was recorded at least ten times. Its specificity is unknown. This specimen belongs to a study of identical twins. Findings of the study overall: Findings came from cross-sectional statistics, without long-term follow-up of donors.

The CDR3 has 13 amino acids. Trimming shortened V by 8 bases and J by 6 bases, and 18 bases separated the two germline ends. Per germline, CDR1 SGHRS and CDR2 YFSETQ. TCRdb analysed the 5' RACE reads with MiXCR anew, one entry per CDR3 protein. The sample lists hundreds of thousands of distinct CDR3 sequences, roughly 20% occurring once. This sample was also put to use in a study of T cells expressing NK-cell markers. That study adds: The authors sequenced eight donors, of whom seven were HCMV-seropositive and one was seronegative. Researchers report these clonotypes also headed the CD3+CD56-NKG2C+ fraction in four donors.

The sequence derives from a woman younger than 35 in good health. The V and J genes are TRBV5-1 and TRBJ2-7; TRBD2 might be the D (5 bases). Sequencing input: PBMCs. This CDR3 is CASTRDFEGEQYF. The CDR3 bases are TGCGCCAGTACCCGGGATTTTGAGGGCGAGCAGTACTTC.